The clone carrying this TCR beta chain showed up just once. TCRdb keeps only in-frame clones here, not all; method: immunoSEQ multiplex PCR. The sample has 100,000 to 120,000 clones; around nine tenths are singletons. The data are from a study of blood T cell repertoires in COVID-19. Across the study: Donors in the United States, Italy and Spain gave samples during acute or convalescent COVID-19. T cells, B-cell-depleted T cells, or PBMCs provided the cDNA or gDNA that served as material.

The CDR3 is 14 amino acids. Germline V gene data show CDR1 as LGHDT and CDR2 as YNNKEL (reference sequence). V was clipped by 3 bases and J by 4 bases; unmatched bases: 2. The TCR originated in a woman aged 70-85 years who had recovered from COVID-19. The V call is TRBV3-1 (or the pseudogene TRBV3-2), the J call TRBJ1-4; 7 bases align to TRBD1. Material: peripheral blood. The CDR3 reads CASSQTGSNEKLFF. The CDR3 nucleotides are TGTGCCAGCAGCCAGACAGGGAGTAATGAAAAACTGTTTTTT.